This T cell receptor beta chain was sequenced during a study of T cell repertoires in cytomegalovirus infection. Across the whole study: Indications of both CMV infection and matching HLA type were provided by public TCR beta signatures.

This clonotype was counted ten times or more. Its specificity is not known. Per the germline V gene, CDR1 is SGHTA and CDR2 is FQGNSA. The CDR3 is 16 amino acids. V shed 5 bases and J 6 bases; nucleotides not matched to a gene: 5. TCRdb independently ran MiXCR on the reads; one entry per CDR3 protein. This table holds roughly 77,000 distinct CDR3 sequences, 3.5% to 4% found once. Study-level results: Dominant in the ex vivo response were TCR beta clonotypes restricted by HLA-C and specific for CMV. Cumulative frequency of public TCR beta families picked out carriers of CMV plus the relevant HLA.

The receptor was derived from a human donor in good health (CMV status not recorded). Some clones in this sample may be carry-over from other donors' samples. This chain links TRBV7-2 with TRBJ2-1; 15 nucleotides agree with TRBD2. Sequencing was carried out using PBMCs. The DNA for the CDR3 is TGTGCCAGCAGCCAGCAGGGACTAGCGGGAGGCAATGAGCAGTTCTTC. This codes for CASSQQGLAGGNEQFF.